Each of the 16 T cell receptor beta chains below was sequenced from the same sample in a study of OX40 agonist ivuxolimab in advanced cancers. Only in-frame clones appear in the TCRdb table, and some are missing; sequencing was by immunoSEQ multiplex PCR. The table lists 50,000 to 85,000 clones, around 86% of them singletons, with 2.5% in the top ten. The sequencing here drew on CD4+ or CD8+ T cells sorted from blood, taken in a trial of the OX40 agonist ivuxolimab. The receptor set was obtained from an adult with an advanced solid tumor such as melanoma, head and neck, liver or kidney cancer.

The chain couples TRBV14 to TRBJ1-1; unclear D gene. Germline V gene data show CDR1 as SGHDN and CDR2 as FVKESK. The CDR3 consists of 15 residues. V dropped 0 bases and J dropped 0 bases, with 8 bases sitting between them. The CDR3: CASSQERAMNTEAFF. DNA for the CDR3: TGTGCCAGCAGCCAAGAAAGGGCCATGAACACTGAAGCTTTCTTT.

The table lists this clone with a count of one. This chain connects TRBV18 to TRBJ2-1, with 8 bases aligning to TRBD1. Germline V gene data show CDR1 as KGHSH and CDR2 as LQKENI. V lost 2 bases to trimming and J lost 2 bases; unmatched junction nucleotides: 2. CDR3 size: 15 residues. CDR3 amino acids: CASSPRTGPYNEQFF. In nucleotides, the CDR3 is TGTGCCAGCTCACCAAGGACAGGGCCCTACAATGAGCAGTTCTTC.

A remark on this clone: Other nucleotide sequences in the sample specify the same CDR3. CDR3 sequence (DNA): TGCGCCAGCAGCTTGAGGGGTTCTGGAAACACCATATATTTT. It specifies CASSLRGSGNTIYF. The rearrangement joins TRBV5-1 to TRBJ1-3, with D possibly being TRBD1 (5 bases). V was clipped by 1 base and J by 1 base, with 6 bases between them. CDR1 and CDR2 (germline): SGHRS, YFSETQ. The CDR3 is 14 amino acids.

V usage is TRBV19 and J usage is TRBJ2-2, with 7 bases matching TRBD1. CDR1 is LNHDA, CDR2 SQIVND, per germline (reference sequence). Losses at the gene ends were 9 bases for V and 4 bases for J; bases not matched to a gene: 5. The CDR3 runs 13 residues. In DNA, the CDR3 is TGTGCCAGCGGGACAGTGGGCACCGGGGAGCTGTTTTTT. It encodes CASGTVGTGELFF.

The chain carries TRBV6-1 and TRBJ2-5; D may be TRBD1 (6 bases). Germline CDR1 reads MNHNS; CDR2 reads SASEGT. The V gene lost 4 bases and the J gene lost 4 bases, with 10 bases spanning the gap. The CDR3 spans 13 residues. The CDR3 loop reads CASSGTVGETQYF. DNA for the CDR3: TGTGCCAGCAGTGGGACAGTCGGAGAGACCCAGTACTTC.

The V call is TRBV6-1, the J call TRBJ2-1; 13 bases are shared with TRBD2. V trimming: 6 bases; J trimming: 8 bases; junction bases outside the gene matches: 4. Germline CDR1 reads MNHNS; CDR2 reads SASEGT. This CDR3 is built from 14 residues. The chain's CDR3 is CASRLAGGHDEQFF. The DNA for the CDR3 is TGTGCCAGCAGACTAGCGGGAGGGCACGATGAGCAGTTCTTC.

The V and J genes are TRBV28 and TRBJ2-2; 9 positions agree with TRBD1. The V and J ends lost 5 bases and 3 bases, in that order; junction bases with no gene match: 4. The CDR3 covers 15 residues. Germline CDR1 is MDHEN and CDR2 is SYDVKM. CDR3 DNA sequence: TGTGCCAGCAGTCCCACAGGGGGCTACACCGGGGAGCTGTTTTTT. Encoded protein: CASSPTGGYTGELFF.

The V gene is TRBV15, the J gene TRBJ2-5; 10 positions agree with TRBD2. The DNA end is a closer match to TRBJ2-7, so the J assignment may be wrong. The CDR3 length is 15 residues. Germline CDR1 reads LNHNV; CDR2 reads YYDKDF (reference sequence). The CDR3 DNA follows: TGTGCCACCAGCAGAGATCTAGCGGGGGAAGGCGAGCAGTACTTC. Translation gives CATSRDLAGEGEQYF.

The J gene is TRBJ2-1, the V gene TRBV6-6; possibly TRBD1 or TRBD2 for D (5 bases each). V was shortened by 6 bases and J by 10 bases, with 10 bases between the two germline ends. Germline V gives CDR1 MNHNY, CDR2 SVGAGI (reference sequence). The CDR3 is 11 residues long. For the CDR3, the DNA is TGTGCCAGCAGGGGACCCAGGGAGCAGTTCTTC. It translates to CASRGPREQFF.

The rearrangement joins TRBV27 to TRBJ1-1; D gene unclear. Germline lookup yields CDR1 MNHEY and CDR2 SMNVEV (reference sequence). This CDR3 is 15 amino acids long. The V gene lost 0 bases and the J gene lost 0 bases, with 8 bases spanning the gap. The CDR3 nucleotides read TGTGCCAGCAGTTTATCGACGCGGATGAACACTGAAGCTTTCTTT. Its protein is CASSLSTRMNTEAFF.

The J gene is TRBJ2-7, the V gene TRBV23-1; TRBD1 or TRBD2 may be the D gene (6 bases each). TRBV23-1 falls under the ORF class, with uncertain function. CDR3 length: 15 residues. V lost 0 bases, J lost 4 bases, and 13 bases lay in between. CDR3 loop: CASSQSVPGAYEQYF. Here the CDR3 DNA reads TGCGCCAGCAGTCAATCGGTTCCGGGGGCGTACGAGCAGTACTTC.

This chain links TRBV9 with TRBJ2-2, with 11 nucleotides matching TRBD2. The V gene end was trimmed by 4 bases and the J gene end by 7 bases; junction bases not matched to a gene: 3. Per the germline V gene, CDR1 is SGDLS and CDR2 is YYNGEE. This CDR3 is built from 14 residues. CDR3 protein: CASSPGTSGGELFF. The CDR3 bases are TGTGCCAGCAGCCCCGGGACTAGCGGCGGGGAGCTGTTTTTT.

This chain connects TRBV19 to TRBJ2-1, with D unresolved. Trimming removed 7 bases from V and 5 bases from J, with 18 bases in between. The CDR3 is 15 residues long. Germline V gene lookup returns CDR1 LNHDA and CDR2 SQIVND (reference sequence). Here the CDR3 reads CASNAFGQLHNEQFF. The CDR3 DNA sequence: TGTGCCAGTAATGCTTTTGGGCAACTCCACAATGAGCAGTTCTTC.

The rearrangement links TRBV10-3 to TRBJ2-5, with 7 positions matching TRBD1. V shed 6 bases, J shed 2 bases, and the junction held 6 bases outside the gene matches. This CDR3 has 14 amino acids. Germline CDR1 reads ENHRY; CDR2 reads SYGVKD. Here the CDR3 DNA reads TGTGCCATCAGCCGGGACAGAGAACAAGAGACCCAGTACTTC. Protein sequence: CAISRDREQETQYF.

The V call is TRBV18, the J call TRBJ2-1; perhaps TRBD2 as D (5 bases). This CDR3 region has 16 residues. The V and J ends lost 4 bases and 6 bases respectively, with 19 bases between them. CDR1 KGHSH and CDR2 LQKENI come from the germline V gene. CDR3: CASSQTQVFSVNEQFF. As DNA, the CDR3 is TGTGCCAGCTCACAAACTCAGGTCTTTAGCGTCAATGAGCAGTTCTTC.

The J gene is TRBJ2-7, the V gene TRBV28; D is ambiguous. The CDR3 sequence is 12 residues long. Germline-derived CDR1 and CDR2 are MDHEN and SYDVKM. V was shortened by 6 bases and J by 3 bases, with 9 bases between the two germline ends. The CDR3 protein is CASSEIYYEQYF. In DNA, the CDR3 is TGTGCCAGCAGCGAAATTTACTACGAGCAGTACTTC. Full variable domain (outside the CDR3, taken from reference TRBV28 and TRBJ2-7): DVKVTQSSRYLVKRTGEKVFLECVQDMDHENMFWYRQDPGLGLRLIYFSYDVKMKEKGDIPEGYSVSREKKERFSLILESASTNQTSMYLCASSEIYYEQYFGPGTRLTVT.